This section outlines one TCR beta chain sequence together with its context. The data were taken from a study of blood T cell repertoires in COVID-19. J lost 2 bases, V lost 5 bases, and 9 bases had no gene match. The CDR3 totals 16 residues. Germline V gives CDR1 PRHDT, CDR2 FYEKMQ (reference sequence). As handled by the study authors: Estimation of nucleated cell counts was performed using reference gene primer amplification. Assay used: immunoSEQ multiplex PCR; TCRdb lists only in-frame clones, some missing. V, J and clone size are taken as reported in that table, and D and trimming were inferred from the DNA itself. In the table there are hundreds of thousands of clones, 80% to 90% of which are singletons.

Sequencing used peripheral blood. This chain joins TRBV13 and TRBJ2-3; the match to TRBD2 covers 8 bases. This clonotype was sampled from a woman aged 25 to 45 with active or convalescent COVID-19. CDR3 coding DNA: TGTGCCAGCAGCACTCCTTTAGCGGGGAACACAGATACGCAGTATTTT. Encoded protein: CASSTPLAGNTDTQYF.